This T cell receptor beta chain emerged from a study of control samples from healthy donors and cancer patients. Clones were sequenced by immunoSEQ multiplex PCR, and TCRdb holds only the in-frame ones, with some missing. Here the sample spans fewer than 85,000 clones, 91% being singletons. With 3 bases clipped from V and 5 bases from J, the junction kept 10 bases outside the gene matches. The CDR3 spans 17 residues. Germline CDR1 is KGHSH and CDR2 is LQKENI. The rearrangement uses TRBV18 and TRBJ2-3; TRBD2 matches 11 bases. This clonotype originated in a man under 40 in good health. Material for sequencing was blood. CDR3 in DNA: TGTGCCAGCTCACCCCCTAGCGGGAGGCCTTCTGGAGATACGCAGTATTTT. It translates to CASSPPSGRPSGDTQYF.